This T cell receptor beta chain was recorded in a study of T cells in localized non-small cell lung cancer. The ends were cut back, 4 bases at V and 6 bases at J, with 25 bases in the middle. The CDR3 sequence is 18 residues long. Per the germline V gene, CDR1 is MDHEN and CDR2 is SYDVKM. Findings and caveats of the study: Sequencing involved a lone tumor region, leaving heterogeneity possible. Appearance in adjacent lung was seen for a median about 59 of the top 100 tumor clones. Peak T cell clonality was found in uninvolved adjacent lung, exceeding tumor.

TCRdb keeps only in-frame clones here, not all; method: immunoSEQ multiplex PCR. The repertoire holds almost 65,000 clones, with 85% to 90% as singletons. This clone was counted between two and nine times. Its target is unknown. The TCR sequence derives from a woman aged 35 to 75 with stage I lung adenocarcinoma. The starting material was peripheral blood, obtained before any cancer treatment. This chain joins TRBV28 and TRBJ2-4; a weak D match, TRBD1 (5 bases). The CDR3 sequence is CASSSPSRLVGPGNIQYF. The CDR3 bases are TGTGCCAGCAGTTCCCCCTCCCGGTTAGTGGGGCCGGGAAACATTCAGTACTTC. The variable domain in full, with the rest retrieved from reference TRBV28 and TRBJ2-4, is DVKVTQSSRYLVKRTGEKVFLECVQDMDHENMFWYRQDPGLGLRLIYFSYDVKMKEKGDIPEGYSVSREKKERFSLILESASTNQTSMYLCASSSPSRLVGPGNIQYFGAGTRLSVL.